In this sample, the clone carrying this T cell receptor (beta chain) turned up a few times. Trimming removed 6 bases from V and 2 bases from J, with 10 bases in between. Per the germline V gene, CDR1 is SGHDT and CDR2 is YYEEEE. The CDR3 covers 13 residues. These data belong to a study of T-cell memory formation after mild COVID-19. Study overall: Among the donors, TCR clusters were largely specific to each donor.

Constant-segment primers served in 5'RACE that generated TCR alpha and TCR beta cDNA libraries bearing sample barcodes and UMIs. One entry per CDR3 protein, called by TCRdb with MiXCR from the 5' RACE reads. Here the sample spans fewer than 350,000 distinct CDR3 sequences, roughly 8.2% being singletons. The clonotype comes from a man younger than 30 who had mild COVID-19 (a few samples of this study predate the infection). Cell type and time point are not known. The V and J genes are TRBV5-6 and TRBJ2-3; D not resolved. The sample taken for sequencing was PBMCs or a T cell subset sorted from them (not recorded which). In DNA form, the CDR3 reads TGTGCCAGCAAACTACTGTCCACAGATACGCAGTATTTT. It specifies CASKLLSTDTQYF.